This T cell receptor (beta chain) stems from a study of identical twins. Study outcomes and limitations: A partial confounding effect on zero-insertion analyses could come from invariant MAIT and iNKT cells. Insertions were fewer in abundant cord blood beta clonotypes, whereas memory repertoires showed none of this pattern.

Comment on this clonotype: Its specificity is unknown.

TCRdb independently ran MiXCR on the 5' RACE reads; one entry per CDR3 protein. The sample consists of roughly 1.6 million distinct CDR3 sequences, about 32% of them appearing once. The CDR3 runs to 16 residues. Germline V gives CDR1 LGHNA, CDR2 YNFKEQ. Trimming took off 1 base at V and 1 base at J, with 13 bases between the two ends. This chain connects TRBV4-2 to TRBJ2-5; D remains unclear. The sequence was collected from a newborn girl in good health. Material for sequencing was cord blood. The CDR3 sequence is CASSQGVGRSQETQYF. DNA for the CDR3: TGTGCCAGCAGCCAAGGCGTAGGCCGAAGCCAAGAGACCCAGTACTTC.